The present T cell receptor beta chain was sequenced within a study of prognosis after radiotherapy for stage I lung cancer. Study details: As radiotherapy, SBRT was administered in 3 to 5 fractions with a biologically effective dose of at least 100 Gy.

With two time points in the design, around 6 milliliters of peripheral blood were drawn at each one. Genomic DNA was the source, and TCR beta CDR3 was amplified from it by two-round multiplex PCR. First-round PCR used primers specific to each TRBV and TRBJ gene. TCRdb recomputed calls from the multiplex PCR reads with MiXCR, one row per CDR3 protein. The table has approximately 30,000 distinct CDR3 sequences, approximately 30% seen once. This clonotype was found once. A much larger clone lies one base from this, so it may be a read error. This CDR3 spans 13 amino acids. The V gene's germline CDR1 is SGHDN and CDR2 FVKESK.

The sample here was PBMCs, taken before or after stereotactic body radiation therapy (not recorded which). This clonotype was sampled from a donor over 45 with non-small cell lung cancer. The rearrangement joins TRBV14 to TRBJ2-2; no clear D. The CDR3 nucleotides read TGTGTCAGCAGCCCCCGACAAGACGGGGAGCTGTTTTTT. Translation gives CVSSPRQDGELFF.